Listed here are 23 T cell receptor beta chains from one sample, sequenced in a study of cytomegalovirus exposure and HLA in healthy donors. Use of 60 Vbeta and 13 Jbeta primers characterized the PCR. This table comes from immunoSEQ multiplex PCR, and its TCRdb copy is limited to in-frame clones, with some not included. This table holds approximately 58,000 clones, approximately 80% found once. Sequencing was done on a sample of PBMCs. The source is a young man in good health and CMV-seronegative.

V is TRBV5-4 and J is TRBJ2-7; possible D gene TRBD2, 7 bases. The germline V and J ends were trimmed by 3 bases and 5 bases, with 18 bases remaining between them. Germline CDR1 reads SGHNT; CDR2 reads YYREEE (reference sequence). The CDR3 sequence is 15 residues long. This CDR3 reads CASSSLGGEADEQYF. DNA for the CDR3: TGTGCCAGCAGCTCCTTAGGGGGGGAGGCGGACGAGCAGTACTTC.

The V and J genes are TRBV5-1 and TRBJ2-1, with D perhaps matching TRBD2 (5 bases). The V gene lost 0 bases and the J gene lost 2 bases, with 9 bases spanning the gap. Germline loops: CDR1 SGHRS, CDR2 YFSETQ. The CDR3 covers 15 residues. The CDR3 coding sequence is TGCGCCAGCAGCTTGGAAGCGGTGGCCTACAATGAGCAGTTCTTC. It is translated as CASSLEAVAYNEQFF. Based on the CDR3 plus reference TRBV5-1 and TRBJ2-1, the full variable domain is KAGVTQTPRYLIKTRGQQVTLSCSPISGHRSVSWYQQTPGQGLQFLFEYFSETQRNKGNFPGRFSGRQFSNSRSEMNVSTLELGDSALYLCASSLEAVAYNEQFFGPGTRLTVL.

The genes are TRBV19 and TRBJ1-1; 11 bases agree with TRBD1. This CDR3 has 13 amino acids. CDR1 and CDR2 from the germline V gene are LNHDA and SQIVND (reference sequence). Trimming at V came to 8 bases and at J to 5 bases, leaving 4 bases not matched to a gene. The CDR3 loop reads CASWTGGDTEAFF. DNA of the CDR3: TGTGCCAGTTGGACAGGGGGCGATACTGAAGCTTTCTTT.

This chain joins TRBV6-5 and TRBJ1-2; tentatively, D is TRBD1 (6 bases). Looked up from germline, CDR1 is MNHEY and CDR2 is SVGAGI. V lost 6 bases to trimming and J lost 8 bases, with 16 bases between them. The CDR3 is 13 amino acids. The CDR3 coding sequence is TGTGCCAGCAGGGTCCCGGGGGGGCGAGGCTACACCTTC. It yields the protein CASRVPGGRGYTF.

The CDR3 loop is CAWSATGTGAREQYF. CDR3 DNA: TGTGCCTGGAGTGCAACCGGGACAGGGGCTCGGGAGCAGTACTTC. This rearrangement joins TRBV30 to TRBJ2-5; 10 positions match TRBD1. Germline loops: CDR1 GTSNPN, CDR2 SVGIG (reference sequence). The length of the CDR3 is 15 residues. Trimming at V came to 1 base and at J to 11 bases, leaving 13 bases not matched to a gene.

This rearrangement joins TRBV18 to TRBJ1-4; 7 nucleotides align to TRBD1. The germline gives CDR1 KGHSH, CDR2 LQKENI. Germline trimming cut 5 bases from V and 6 bases from J; bases unmatched to any gene: 9. CDR3 size: 15 residues. The CDR3 loop reads CASSLGEGAHEKLFF. The DNA of the CDR3 is TGTGCCAGCTCATTGGGAGAGGGGGCTCATGAAAAACTGTTTTTT.

This clone was counted a single time. This chain uses TRBV4-1 with TRBJ2-1; D is possibly TRBD1 (7 bases). From germline, CDR1 is MGHRA and CDR2 YSYEKL. V gave up 4 bases and J gave up 7 bases, with 17 bases separating them. The CDR3 is 15 amino acids. CDR3 sequence: CASSPQGGKGNEQFF. CDR3 DNA sequence: TGCGCCAGCAGCCCCCAGGGGGGTAAGGGGAATGAGCAGTTCTTC.

This CDR3 is CASSLSWGPNTEAFF. The CDR3 DNA sequence: TGCGCCAGCAGCTTGAGCTGGGGGCCCAACACTGAAGCTTTCTTT. The chain recombines TRBV5-1 with TRBJ1-1, with D perhaps matching TRBD1 (6 bases). This CDR3 is 15 amino acids long. V lost 1 base, J lost 2 bases, and 12 bases lay in between. Per germline, CDR1 SGHRS and CDR2 YFSETQ.

This clone was picked up a small number of times. V gene TRBV4-1 combines with J gene TRBJ1-1, with D perhaps matching TRBD1 (5 bases). Trimming took off 2 bases at V and 1 base at J, with 11 bases between the two ends. Germline values: CDR1 MGHRA, CDR2 YSYEKL. There are 15 residues in the CDR3. CDR3 nucleotides: TGCGCCAGCAGCCAATTGTGGGGGGGGAACACTGAAGCTTTCTTT. As protein: CASSQLWGGNTEAFF.

This clone appeared a single time. The chain has TRBV19 and TRBJ2-1; 7 nucleotides line up with TRBD2. The germline gives CDR1 LNHDA, CDR2 SQIVND (reference sequence). Trimming cost V 3 bases and J 0 bases; bases outside gene matches: 8. The CDR3 consists of 17 residues. CDR3 in DNA: TGTGCCAGTAGTATCAGCGGGACCCTCCCCTCCTACAATGAGCAGTTCTTC. Its translation: CASSISGTLPSYNEQFF.

The CDR3 DNA follows: TGTGCCAGCAGCTTCATTGGACAGGGGGCGAACACTGAAGCTTTCTTT. As protein: CASSFIGQGANTEAFF. This chain connects TRBV11-2 to TRBJ1-1; 11 nucleotides line up with TRBD1. V dropped 3 bases and J dropped 1; count of bases not matched to a gene: 4. CDR1 and CDR2 from the germline V gene are SGHAT and FQNNGV. CDR3 length equals 16 residues.

This sequence joins TRBV6-6 and TRBJ1-1; D is unresolved. The CDR3 has 15 residues. The V gene's germline CDR1 is MNHNY and CDR2 SVGAGI (reference sequence). Trimming stripped 0 bases from V and 0 bases from J, with 8 bases between. The DNA of the CDR3 is TGTGCCAGCAGTTACTCGTTGGAGTTGAACACTGAAGCTTTCTTT. It specifies CASSYSLELNTEAFF.

V and J are TRBV4-3 and TRBJ1-1, with D maybe TRBD1 (5 bases). The CDR3 totals 14 residues. V lost 1 base, J lost 1 base, and 7 bases lay in between. Germline CDR1 reads LGHNA; CDR2 reads YSLEER. The DNA of the CDR3 is TGCGCCAGCAGCCAAGGACAGCCGAACACTGAAGCTTTCTTT. Translated: CASSQGQPNTEAFF.

The V gene is TRBV7-2, the J gene TRBJ1-2; 10 bases align to TRBD1. Germline CDR1 reads SGHTA; CDR2 reads FQGNSA. The ends lost 4 bases at V and 8 bases at J; junction bases unmatched: 7. The CDR3 covers 14 residues. CDR3 loop: CASSSGQGLVGYTF. CDR3 coding DNA: TGTGCCAGCAGCTCGGGACAGGGGCTCGTGGGCTACACCTTC.

The chain has TRBV10-3 and TRBJ2-2; 9 bases map to TRBD1. V shed 0 bases and J 1 base; nucleotides not matched to a gene: 18. The CDR3 consists of 22 residues. Germline V CDR1 and CDR2: ENHRY, SYGVKD. This chain's CDR3 is CAISESGRKTLDRGRNTGELFF. The CDR3 DNA is TGTGCCATCAGTGAGTCGGGTAGGAAGACCCTGGACAGGGGACGGAACACCGGGGAGCTGTTTTTT.

The chain links TRBV15 to TRBJ1-5; TRBD1 agrees at 10 bases. The germline CDR1 and CDR2 sequences are LNHNV and YYDKDF (reference sequence). The CDR3 sequence is 15 residues long. V trimming: 2 bases; J trimming: 5 bases; junction bases outside the gene matches: 3. The CDR3 DNA sequence: TGTGCCACCAGCAGAAAGACAGGGGGCGATCAGCCCCAGCATTTT. Its protein is CATSRKTGGDQPQHF. The whole variable domain, remainder taken from reference TRBV15 and TRBJ1-5, is DAMVIQNPRYQVTQFGKPVTLSCSQTLNHNVMYWYQQKSSQAPKLLFHYYDKDFNNEADTPDNFQSRRPNTSFCFLDIRSPGLGDTAMYLCATSRKTGGDQPQHFGDGTRLSIL.

The V gene is TRBV7-2, the J gene TRBJ1-2; D not resolved. V dropped 1 base and J dropped 0 bases, with 6 bases sitting between them. This CDR3 contains 14 residues. In germline, CDR1 is SGHTA, CDR2 FQGNSA. The CDR3 DNA reads TGTGCCAGCAGCTTAGGGCCCGCTAACTATGGCTACACCTTC. This gives the protein CASSLGPANYGYTF.

The chain has TRBV4-3 and TRBJ2-5; TRBD2 matches 8 bases. CDR1 LGHNA and CDR2 YSLEER come from the germline V gene. The CDR3 consists of 15 residues. V shed 4 bases, J shed 2 bases, and the junction held 6 bases outside the gene matches. Here the CDR3 DNA reads TGCGCCAGCAGCCCCCAGCGGGGGACACAAGAGACCCAGTACTTC. It yields the protein CASSPQRGTQETQYF.

V is TRBV7-9 and J is TRBJ2-2, with a possible D match to TRBD2 (6 bases). V gave up 4 bases and J gave up 4 bases, with 16 bases separating them. The CDR3 has 16 amino acids. Germline-derived CDR1 and CDR2 are SEHNR and FQNEAQ (reference sequence). CDR3 in amino acids: CASSSPGLATTGELFF. For the CDR3, the DNA is TGTGCCAGCAGCTCACCCGGCCTAGCGACCACCGGGGAGCTGTTTTTT.

The rearrangement links TRBV12-5 to TRBJ2-7, with D hard to call. The V and J ends lost 5 bases and 1 base respectively, with 12 bases between them. This CDR3 comprises 14 residues. Germline CDR1 is LGHNT and CDR2 is FRNRAP. CDR3 coding DNA: TGTGCTAGTGGTCCTGCTCTGAGTTCCTACGAGCAGTACTTC. Its translation is CASGPALSSYEQYF.

This chain uses TRBV30 with TRBJ2-5, with D unclear. The V gene's germline CDR1 is GTSNPN and CDR2 SVGIG (reference sequence). The CDR3 runs 13 residues. Trimming took off 0 bases at V and 2 bases at J, with 7 bases between the two ends. CDR3 coding DNA: TGTGCCTGGAGTGTACTGGAGCAAGAGACCCAGTACTTC. Its protein is CAWSVLEQETQYF.

The CDR3 DNA is TGCGCCAGCAGCGGAAACAGGGGGAATAATGAAAAACTGTTTTTT. It encodes CASSGNRGNNEKLFF. The chain has TRBV5-1 and TRBJ1-4; TRBD1 matches at 8 bases. After removal of 4 bases from V and 4 bases from J, the junction contained 6 bases not matched to a gene. CDR3 length: 15 residues. Germline V lookup: CDR1 SGHRS, CDR2 YFSETQ. Drawing the rest from reference TRBV5-1 and TRBJ1-4, the complete variable domain is KAGVTQTPRYLIKTRGQQVTLSCSPISGHRSVSWYQQTPGQGLQFLFEYFSETQRNKGNFPGRFSGRQFSNSRSEMNVSTLELGDSALYLCASSGNRGNNEKLFFGSGTQLSVL.

This clone turned up a few times. DNA of the CDR3: TGTGCCAGCAGCTTAGGGACTCACACCGGGGAGCTGTTTTTT. Its translation is CASSLGTHTGELFF. The chain links TRBV5-6 to TRBJ2-2; D is possibly TRBD2 (6 bases). Germline V CDR1 and CDR2: SGHDT, YYEEEE. The CDR3 has 14 amino acids. Deletions cut 2 bases from V and 3 bases from J, with 8 bases between.